This T cell receptor (beta chain) was identified during a study of cytomegalovirus exposure and HLA in healthy donors (dated by TCRdb to between 2016 and 2019). Regarding the study in general: In an earlier analysis of under 750 of the donors, roughly 300 Gb of sequence data and roughly 100 million unique TCR beta sequences from 150 million to 200 million T cells were reported. An earlier analysis of 587 of the donors used high-throughput TCR beta sequencing to judge whether each TCR beta V gene segment behaved as functional or pseudogenic. The study profiled the T cell repertoires of around 700 subjects by immunosequencing and related them to cytomegalovirus serostatus. Among roughly 400 genotyped donors of the cohort, an average of about 240,000 unique TCR beta nucleotide sequences was sequenced per donor, of which approximately 18% were non-productive. All discovery cohort repertoires had been generated on a single sequencing platform. Alongside the repertoire data, information on donor age, sex, ethnicity and CMV serostatus was compiled. The study aimed to test whether cataloging public T cell receptors could reveal signatures of past pathogen exposure. A later analysis re-analyzed previously published TCR beta repertoires from 600 to 850 donors and added high-resolution HLA genotyping to study TCR occurrence patterns. Along with the roughly 670-subject first cohort, a separate validation cohort of over a hundred different subjects was used. An early release covering 500 to 750 HLA-typed donors comprised approximately 290 gigabases of sequencing data and 65 million to 100 million unique TCR sequences. Because of strong linkage in the cohort, five DR-DQ haplotypes were treated as single units for association and clustering. High-throughput TCR immunosequencing, statistical association of individual TCRs with disease status, and machine learning were combined to predict cytomegalovirus infection status. Typing coverage differed by locus: A, B, C, DRB1 and DQB1 were typed in roughly 620-640 donors, DQA1 in approximately 520, DPA1 in approximately 610, and DPB1 in around 440. The genetic ancestry cluster associated with self-reported Caucasian donors included 81% of the 398 genotyped donors. In the later analysis, no new phenotypic data were used to find candidate immune exposures; instead, reliance was placed on TCR beta sequences and their occurrence across donors. A later genetic analysis used genome-wide SNP genotypes for about three fifths of the 666 donors, treating that subset as a discovery cohort. Both class I and class II loci were covered by HLA typing, at four-digit resolution.

The method behind the library was the immunoSEQ multiplex PCR assay. For the multiplex PCR, a mixture combining 60 forward primers for TCR Vbeta segments and 13 reverse primers for TCR Jbeta segments was used. Amplification of the CDR3 region of rearranged TCR beta genes was performed with a multiplex PCR assay on genomic DNA. The Illumina HiSeq System was used to sequence the amplified TCR beta libraries as 87-base-pair reads. Per the authors' processing: Across the 600 to 700 repertoires, a later analysis counted about 81 million unique TCR beta chains, approximately 10 million of which were shared by at least two donors. To remove PCR and sequencing errors, raw reads were error-corrected and collapsed into unique sequences using a nearest-neighbor algorithm that merged closely related sequences. V, D and J gene segments were assigned by aligning CDR3 sequences to IMGT reference sequences. For a sequence to be retained, a match of at least six nucleotides was required to both a V gene segment and a J gene segment. A rearrangement counted as productive if the CDR3 had no stop codons and remained in frame with V and J, and every other rearrangement counted as non-productive. CDR3 was defined by IMGT convention, running from the second conserved V-encoded cysteine to the conserved J-encoded phenylalanine. In an earlier analysis of just under 600 of the donors, sequences lacking an unambiguous match to a single V gene segment were excluded. In an earlier analysis of approximately 500 of the donors, a V segment was called functional when productive rearrangements were above 56.7%, and segregating when the standard deviation between donors exceeded 5%. To diagnose cytomegalovirus status from the catalog of TCR beta chain sequences, a statistical classification framework was built. In a later analysis, V and J genes were assigned by comparing TCR nucleotide sequences against IMGT/GENE-DB human TR gene sequences. The TCRdist pipeline was used in a later analysis to assign CDR3 sequences and most-parsimonious VDJ recombination scenarios. A later analysis defined each TCR beta chain by its CDR3 amino acid sequence plus V-gene family, and excluded reads lacking a unique V-gene family. In a later analysis, approximately 640 highly shared, low-generation-probability nucleotide sequences were removed to address suspected cross-contamination and a sequencing artifact. A later analysis calculated a clonal expansion index for each public chain from normalized within-repertoire ranks of inferred template counts. Generation probabilities in a later analysis came from a VDJ recombination model fitted to out-of-frame rearrangements, and those results were checked against IGoR. A later analysis scored TCR-TCR, TCR-HLA and TCR-CMV co-occurrence with hypergeometric tests, applying a repertoire-size bias correction to TCR pairs. False discovery rates were estimated in a later analysis by permuting HLA or CMV assignments 20 times. In a later analysis, co-occurring TCRs were grouped using DBSCAN, with TCRdist sequence similarity added in when clustering inside HLA-allele-positive subsets. Repertoires with fewer than 30,000 or more than 120,000 public chains were left out of co-occurrence clustering, as were roughly five repertoires with anomalous nucleotide sharing. Here the immuneACCESS table is served through TCRdb, limited to in-frame sequences with V and J called. Missing clones are a known gap in these copies; in checked studies unresolved V genes cover under half, and the rest lacks a known reason. V and J calls and clone size are given by that table; D and trimming were obtained from the DNA. In this sample the table shows 60,000 to 85,000 clones, about 78% of which occur a single time. The ten largest account for less than 2% of the sample.

This clone occurred once. Its recognized antigen is unknown. Per-base quality was not reported, and no clone a single base away is much larger than it. What the study reported, not specific to this receptor: A few of the identified cytomegalovirus-associated TCR beta chains were confirmed in vitro to be specific for cytomegalovirus antigens. Because counts were too low, more than 15 rarely observed V segments, including chromosome 9 orphons, were excluded from the earlier analysis of around 640 of the donors. The sequencing pipeline was judged likely to have produced a cluster of highly shared sequence variants as a technical artifact. The presence/absence analyses assumed that sequencing depth was roughly uniform across donors, and that assumption may not be true. For the cohort, immune exposure information was limited to CMV serostatus. Because some donors lacked HLA typing at each locus, the association tests relied only on the typed subset. In a later genetic analysis, a missense DCLRE1C variant was associated with V-gene and J-gene trimming of TCR beta chains, and the association was replicated in an independent cohort. An earlier analysis of approximately 540 of the donors showed that most TCR beta V segments appeared in productive rearrangements either about 87% or about 30% of the time, which broadly matched IMGT annotations. Compared with equally common non-associated chains, HLA-associated TCR beta chains in a later analysis were more clonally expanded and had lower generation probabilities. In a later analysis, the rate of TCR association differed among HLA loci, with DRB1 alleles having the most associated TCRs and HLA-C alleles having the fewest. Correlated functional status among segregating V segments might reflect linkage disequilibrium, but an unknown experimental factor could not be ruled out. In a later genetic analysis, fewer N-insertions in productive TCRs were reported among donors in an Asian-associated ancestry cluster than the approximately 710-donor mean. Most TCR sequences were seen in very few donors, while some public TCRs were found in many individuals. A later analysis associated 15,000 to 20,000 TCR beta sequences with specific HLA alleles at a false discovery rate of 0.05. The study gave a list of 150 to 200 TCR beta chains associated with cytomegalovirus. Strong co-occurrence of HLA alleles, especially DR and DQ, made assigning TCR associations to individual alleles difficult. This cohort had only TCR beta chains sequenced, and the lack of alpha or paired-chain data limited which features could be detected. Cytomegalovirus status was reported to be diagnosed by the classifier with high specificity and sensitivity in both the original and validation cohorts. It was suggested by the authors that the approach could potentially be generalized to other disease states and immunological phenotypes. In a later analysis, several top co-occurrence clusters were reported to appear linked to parvovirus B19, influenza, CMV and Epstein-Barr virus. A further reported finding was that TCR beta sequences accurately predicted the HLA-A and HLA-B alleles for most subjects in the first cohort. A later analysis found that most CMV-associated TCR beta chains appeared HLA-restricted, with HLA associations seemingly driven largely by CMV exposure.

The cohort consisted of 670 or so healthy bone marrow donors. Cohort members were all nominally healthy when sampled, although unrecorded immune exposures were likely present. The donor was CMV seronegative and belonged to the group of more than 300 seronegative cohort members. A peripheral blood sample was collected from each donor, and TCR beta sequencing was performed on peripheral blood mononuclear cells. The Qiagen DNeasy Blood Extraction Kit was used to extract genomic DNA from the blood cell samples. The sequence derives from a middle-aged man in good health and CMV-seronegative. The material sequenced was PBMCs.

The sequenced DNA is TGTGCCAGCAGCTCCTCAATGGGGCTAGCGGGAGGGCGGACAGATACGCAGTATTTT. Its protein reads: CASSSSMGLAGGRTDTQYF. The sequence joins TRBV5-4 to TRBJ2-3; 12 nucleotides in the junction match TRBD2. Germline trimming: 3 bases from V, 3 bases from J; junction bases outside gene matches: 14. The germline V gene (reference sequence) sets CDR1 to SGHNT and CDR2 to YYREEE. The CDR3 covers 19 residues, taking in both the cysteine and the phenylalanine. The read is trimmed to its CDR3 DNA, 57 bases read in frame from base 1.